The source of this T cell receptor beta chain is a study of patients and donors after allogeneic stem cell transplantation. This CDR3 region has 14 residues. Trimming left V 4 bases short and J 10 bases short, with 16 bases between. Germline V gene sequence: CDR1 KGHDR, CDR2 SFDVKD. Each CDR3 protein gets one entry after TCRdb re-called the RT-PCR reads with MiXCR. The data show roughly 940,000 distinct CDR3 sequences, over 15% seen once. This chain uses TRBV24-1 with TRBJ2-1; D tentatively fits TRBD1 or TRBD2 (5 bases each). Material: blood, either unsorted or a sorted T cell fraction (not recorded which). The sequence was obtained from a human donor who was either an allogeneic HSCT recipient or a stem cell or donor lymphocyte infusion donor (not recorded which). It is not recorded whose cells these are; they may come from a transplant donor. CDR3 nucleotide sequence: TGTGCCACCAGTGAAACCGGGACCCCCACGGAGCAGTTCTTC. It specifies CATSETGTPTEQFF.